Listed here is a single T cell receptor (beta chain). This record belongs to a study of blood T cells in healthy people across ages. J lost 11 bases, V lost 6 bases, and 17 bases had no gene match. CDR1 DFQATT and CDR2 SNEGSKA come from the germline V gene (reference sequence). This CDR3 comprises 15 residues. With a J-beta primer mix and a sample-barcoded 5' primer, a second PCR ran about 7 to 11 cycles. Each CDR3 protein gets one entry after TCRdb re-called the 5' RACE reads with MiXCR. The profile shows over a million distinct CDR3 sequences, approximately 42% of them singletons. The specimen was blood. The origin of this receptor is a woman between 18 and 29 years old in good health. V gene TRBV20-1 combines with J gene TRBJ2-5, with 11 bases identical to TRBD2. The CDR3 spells CSAPAVAGGYSEQYF. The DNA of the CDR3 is TGCAGTGCGCCCGCGGTAGCGGGGGGGTACAGTGAGCAGTACTTC.